This T cell receptor (beta chain) was sequenced for a study of shared clonotypes between healthy human individuals. Points from the study as a whole: Few donors restricted represented genetic and exposure-history diversity.

The V end was cut by 2 bases, the J end by 2 bases, with 7 bases between. CDR1 and CDR2 (germline): MNHEY, SMNVEV (reference sequence). The CDR3 spans 14 residues. Sequencing used immunoSEQ multiplex PCR; TCRdb keeps in-frame clones, though not all of them. The sample shows about 2.2 million clones, approximately 94% of them seen only once. Terminally differentiated effector memory CD45RA+ cells were excluded from the naive CD8 cells, which were CD45RO-negative and positively selected for CCR7. None of the donors, who were healthy HIV-negative adults, had recently had acute infections or vaccinations. This clone was observed a single time. Its cognate antigen is unknown.

This clonotype was obtained from a young man in good health. Some clones in this sample may be carry-over from other donors' samples. The J gene is TRBJ1-5, the V gene TRBV27; possibly TRBD1 for D (5 bases). The sample comprised naive CD8+ T cells from PBMCs. The CDR3: CASSLDSGNQPQHF. The CDR3 DNA is TGTGCCAGCAGTTTAGACAGCGGCAATCAGCCCCAGCATTTT.